This is a list of T cell receptor beta chains from one sample in a study of T cell changes during pregnancy in multiple sclerosis. The table came from immunoSEQ multiplex PCR; TCRdb's copy has only in-frame clones and leaves some out. The sample holds roughly 100,000 clones; about 90% are singletons and the top ten take about 1.6%. The material was peripheral blood, obtained before pregnancy. The source of these receptors is a female donor with multiple sclerosis, enrolled in a pregnancy study. Each CDR3 is given with its conserved first and last residue. A D gene is named only where the DNA matches it firmly. The size entry is marked missing in some rows and otherwise reads once, few, many or a size class.

once	TRBV18	-	TRBJ1-6	CASGRLDRENSPLHF	TGTGCCAGCGGACGATTGGACAGAGAAAATTCACCCCTCCACTTT
once	TRBV4-3	-	TRBJ2-3	CASSQGLADTQYF	TGCGCCAGCAGCCAAGGACTAGCAGATACGCAGTATTTT
-	TRBV14	TRBD1	TRBJ2-1	CASSQSETGGTDEQFF	TGTGCCAGCAGCCAGAGCGAGACAGGGGGCACGGATGAGCAGTTCTTC
-	TRBV5-1	-	TRBJ2-5	CASSPVTGEETQYF	TGCGCCAGCAGCCCCGTAACGGGGGAAGAGACCCAGTACTTC
-	TRBV19	TRBD1	TRBJ2-7	CASSGPGTGVYEQYF	TGTGCCAGTAGTGGTCCCGGGACAGGGGTGTACGAGCAGTACTTC
-	TRBV27	TRBD1	TRBJ2-2	CASSPGQGRELFF	TGTGCCAGCAGTCCAGGACAGGGAAGGGAGCTGTTTTTT
once	TRBV4-2	TRBD1	TRBJ2-5	CASSQDATGAETQYF	TGTGCCAGCAGCCAAGATGCAACAGGGGCAGAGACCCAGTACTTC
once	TRBV10-1	-	TRBJ2-5	CASILTRMVSGQETQYF	TGCGCCAGCATCTTGACTAGGATGGTAAGTGGCCAAGAGACCCAGTACTTC
once	TRBV6-5	TRBD1	TRBJ1-1	CASSAGDRPTEAFF	TGTGCCAGCAGTGCTGGGGACAGACCCACGGAAGCTTTCTTT
-	TRBV5-1	TRBD2	TRBJ2-3	CASSPGTSGGAPPFTQYF	TGCGCCAGCAGCCCCGGGACTAGCGGGGGGGCCCCTCCCTTTACGCAGTATTTT
-	TRBV4-2	TRBD2	TRBJ2-7	CASSRSGPYYEQYF	TGTGCCAGCAGCCGTAGCGGGCCCTACTACGAGCAGTACTTC